The 26 T cell receptor beta chains below were found in one sample sequenced in a study of Tregs in tolerant kidney transplant recipients. TCRdb's copy holds only in-frame clones and misses some; the assay was immunoSEQ multiplex PCR. The sample holds about 83,000 clones, nearly 98% seen once. The starting material was CD4+ T cells from blood, obtained before the transplant. The source is a human donor who received a combined kidney and bone marrow transplant.

The J gene is TRBJ2-3, the V gene TRBV10-3; D is perhaps TRBD1 (6 bases). CDR1 ENHRY and CDR2 SYGVKD come from the germline V gene. The CDR3 totals 14 residues. Between the trimmed V and J ends, which lost 0 bases and 4 bases, there was a span of 8 bases. The CDR3 DNA follows: TGTGCCATCAGTGAGTCTGGGGGCGCAGATACGCAGTATTTT. This gives the protein CAISESGGADTQYF.

The V and J genes are TRBV2 and TRBJ2-4; perhaps TRBD1 as D (5 bases). Deletions cut 6 bases from V and 9 bases from J, with 15 bases between. Per germline, CDR1 SNHLY and CDR2 FYNNEI. CDR3 length: 13 residues. CDR3 loop: CASSVTGVSIQYF. The CDR3 DNA reads TGTGCCAGCAGCGTCACAGGAGTCAGCATTCAGTACTTC. Looking up the rest from reference TRBV2 and TRBJ2-4 gives the full variable domain: EPEVTQTPSHQVTQMGQEVILRCVPISNHLYFYWYRQILGQKVEFLVSFYNNEISEKSEIFDDQFSVERPDGSNFTLKIRSTKLEDSAMYFCASSVTGVSIQYFGAGTRLSVL.

V usage is TRBV4-1 and J usage is TRBJ2-3, with D uncertain. Germline V gives CDR1 MGHRA, CDR2 YSYEKL. This CDR3 is built from 12 residues. Trimming stripped 4 bases from V and 4 bases from J, with 6 bases between. CDR3 residues: CASSPLSDTQYF. CDR3 coding DNA: TGCGCCAGCAGCCCCCTATCAGATACGCAGTATTTT.

Only one count was recorded for this clone. The chain joins TRBV7-2 to TRBJ2-4; no firm D call. CDR3 length equals 12 residues. V lost 1 base and J lost 9, with 7 bases in between. Germline V lookup: CDR1 SGHTA, CDR2 FQGNSA. The CDR3 region is CASSLVRGIQYF. The CDR3, as DNA: TGTGCCAGCAGCTTAGTCCGAGGCATTCAGTACTTC.

The gene calls are TRBV6-1 and TRBJ1-5, with 8 bases matching TRBD1. Germline-derived CDR1 and CDR2 are MNHNS and SASEGT. This CDR3 spans 13 amino acids. The V and J ends lost 5 bases and 7 bases, in that order; junction bases with no gene match: 4. In DNA, the CDR3 is TGTGCCAGCAGTACAGGGGGTAAACAGCCCCAGCATTTT. This sequence encodes CASSTGGKQPQHF.

The rearrangement uses TRBV4-1 and TRBJ2-7; 11 bases map to TRBD2. CDR3 length: 16 amino acids. The J segment lost 4 bases and the V segment lost 2 bases, leaving 7 bases of the junction unmatched. Germline-derived CDR1 and CDR2 are MGHRA and YSYEKL. The CDR3 DNA follows: TGCGCCAGCAGCCAACTAACTAGCGGGAGAAGGTACGAGCAGTACTTC. Residues: CASSQLTSGRRYEQYF.

The chain carries TRBV6-1 and TRBJ1-2, with 10 bases that match TRBD1. The CDR3 is 14 residues long. CDR1 is MNHNS, CDR2 SASEGT, per germline. Losses at the gene ends were 8 bases for V and 5 bases for J; bases not matched to a gene: 8. The CDR3 nucleotides read TGTGCCAGCTTGGACAGGGGGGTCCTATATGGCTACACCTTC. Translating it yields CASLDRGVLYGYTF.

V gene TRBV2 combines with J gene TRBJ2-3, with D hard to call. CDR3 length: 14 residues. Germline V gene sequence: CDR1 SNHLY, CDR2 FYNNEI. The V gene lost 6 bases and the J gene lost 5 bases, with 15 bases spanning the gap. CDR3 region: CASRETLTLDTQYF. In DNA, the CDR3 is TGTGCCAGCAGGGAAACCCTCACATTAGATACGCAGTATTTT.

J is TRBJ1-1 and V is TRBV12-5; TRBD1 is a possible D gene (6 bases). This CDR3 is built from 15 residues. Per the germline V gene, CDR1 is LGHNT and CDR2 is FRNRAP. Trimming pared 3 bases from V and 0 bases from J, leaving 11 bases between. In DNA form, the CDR3 reads TGTGCTAGTGGTTTTCAAGGGGGGGTGAACACTGAAGCTTTCTTT. This codes for CASGFQGGVNTEAFF. Full variable domain (outside the CDR3, taken from reference TRBV12-5 and TRBJ1-1): DARVTQTPRHKVTEMGQEVTMRCQPILGHNTVFWYRQTMMQGLELLAYFRNRAPLDDSGMPKDRFSAEMPDATLATLKIQPSEPRDSAVYFCASGFQGGVNTEAFFGQGTRLTVV.

J is TRBJ2-7 and V is TRBV4-1; D perhaps matches TRBD1 (5 bases). V lost 1 base and J lost 2, with 12 bases in between. The length of the CDR3 is 15 residues. The germline V gene has CDR1 MGHRA and CDR2 YSYEKL. The CDR3 sequence: CASSQGDSLPYEQYF. CDR3 DNA: TGCGCCAGCAGCCAAGGAGACAGTTTGCCCTACGAGCAGTACTTC.

This chain joins TRBV7-9 and TRBJ2-2; 8 nucleotides align to TRBD1. The germline V gene has CDR1 SEHNR and CDR2 FQNEAQ (reference sequence). The length of the CDR3 is 16 residues. V was clipped by 3 bases and J by 1 base; unmatched bases: 4. The CDR3 bases are TGTGCCAGCAGCTTTTACGGACAGGGGAACACCGGGGAGCTGTTTTTT. The encoded protein is CASSFYGQGNTGELFF.

CDR3 residues: CASSLQRGVSYEQYF. In DNA, the CDR3 is TGTGCCAGCAGCTTACAGCGGGGGGTTTCCTACGAGCAGTACTTC. The chain uses TRBV7-2 and TRBJ2-7, with 9 nucleotides matching TRBD2. Trimming removed 2 bases from V and 1 base from J; junction bases left unmatched: 3. The germline gives CDR1 SGHTA, CDR2 FQGNSA. The CDR3 runs to 15 residues.

The chain is built from TRBV5-5 and TRBJ2-3, with D tentatively TRBD2 (5 bases). The V and J ends lost 0 bases and 7 bases respectively, with 15 bases between them. The CDR3 runs to 15 residues. The germline gives CDR1 SGHKS, CDR2 YYEKEE (reference sequence). In DNA, the CDR3 is TGTGCCAGCAGCTTGGCCGGAGGCCAGGCAAATACGCAGTATTTT. Amino acids: CASSLAGGQANTQYF.

The chain has TRBV7-9 and TRBJ2-7, with 9 bases identical to TRBD2. This CDR3 is 17 amino acids long. The V gene's germline CDR1 is SEHNR and CDR2 FQNEAQ (reference sequence). V shed 0 bases, J shed 1 base, and the junction held 7 bases outside the gene matches. The CDR3 loop reads CASSLAPGLAISYEQYF. The DNA for the CDR3 is TGTGCCAGCAGCTTAGCGCCGGGACTAGCTATTTCCTACGAGCAGTACTTC.

The V call is TRBV5-1, the J call TRBJ2-7; a possible D gene is TRBD1 (6 bases). This CDR3 spans 13 amino acids. The V and J ends lost 3 bases and 3 bases respectively, with 10 bases between them. The germline V gene encodes CDR1 SGHRS and CDR2 YFSETQ. The CDR3 nucleotides read TGCGCCAGCAGCTCGACAGGAGGCTACGAGCAGTACTTC. Translation gives CASSSTGGYEQYF.

This clone has only one observation. This chain uses TRBV27 with TRBJ2-1, with TRBD1 as a possible D gene (5 bases). Germline CDR1 is MNHEY and CDR2 is SMNVEV (reference sequence). This CDR3 is built from 17 residues. Trimming left V 6 bases short and J 7 bases short, with 25 bases between. DNA of the CDR3: TGTGCCAGCAGAGCGCTTATTTCCTCCAGGGTCTTTAATGAGCAGTTCTTC. Its translation is CASRALISSRVFNEQFF.

This sequence joins TRBV6-5 and TRBJ2-7; 12 bases are shared with TRBD1. The trim removed 3 bases at V and 7 bases at J, leaving 7 bases unmatched. CDR1 is MNHEY and CDR2 is SVGAGI in the germline V gene. The CDR3 spans 15 residues. This CDR3 is CASSYRDRGPFEQYF. Written as DNA, the CDR3 is TGTGCCAGCAGTTATCGGGACAGGGGGCCATTTGAGCAGTACTTC.

The chain is built from TRBV29-1 and TRBJ2-5; 8 bases match TRBD2. The CDR3 loop spans 13 amino acids. V trimming: 7 bases; J trimming: 5 bases; junction bases outside the gene matches: 9. Germline V gene sequence: CDR1 SQVTM, CDR2 ANQGSEA. CDR3 DNA sequence: TGCAGCGCGGGACTAGGAGGGGGGGAGACCCAGTACTTC. Translated, it gives CSAGLGGGETQYF.

The chain uses TRBV4-3 and TRBJ1-1; TRBD1 is a possible D gene (5 bases). V lost 0 bases, J lost 8 bases, and 28 bases lay in between. CDR1 LGHNA and CDR2 YSLEER come from the germline V gene. This CDR3 is built from 19 residues. CDR3 in amino acids: CASSQDKGGDVDGKAEAFF. The CDR3 DNA is TGCGCCAGCAGCCAAGATAAAGGAGGGGACGTTGACGGTAAAGCAGAAGCTTTCTTT.

This chain links TRBV7-9 with TRBJ2-1, with 7 bases that match TRBD1. This CDR3 is 16 amino acids long. Germline assignment: CDR1 SEHNR and CDR2 FQNEAQ (reference sequence). The V gene end was trimmed by 4 bases and the J gene end by 0 bases; junction bases not matched to a gene: 6. CDR3 protein: CASSSRAGGSYNEQFF. Written as DNA, the CDR3 is TGTGCCAGCAGCTCCCGAGCAGGGGGCTCCTACAATGAGCAGTTCTTC.

The J gene is TRBJ1-4, the V gene TRBV15; the match to TRBD1 covers 8 bases. Germline V lookup: CDR1 LNHNV, CDR2 YYDKDF (reference sequence). V lost 5 bases to trimming and J lost 5 bases; unmatched junction nucleotides: 1. This CDR3 is 13 amino acids long. CDR3 amino acids: CATSDRGNEKLFF. In DNA form, the CDR3 reads TGTGCCACCAGCGACAGGGGCAATGAAAAACTGTTTTTT.

The CDR3 DNA reads TGTGCCAGCAGCCTGTACAGGGAATCCGGAAACACCATATATTTT. This gives the protein CASSLYRESGNTIYF. V and J are TRBV11-2 and TRBJ1-3; possibly TRBD1 for D (6 bases). This CDR3 spans 15 amino acids. Trimming stripped 5 bases from V and 4 bases from J, with 15 bases between. CDR1 and CDR2 (germline): SGHAT, FQNNGV.

In DNA form, the CDR3 reads TGTGCCAGCAGCCAAGCGGGAACCTACGAGCAGTACTTC. It specifies CASSQAGTYEQYF. The rearrangement uses TRBV4-2 and TRBJ2-7; tentative D call: TRBD2 (5 bases). V lost 1 base to trimming and J lost 2 bases, with 6 bases between them. Looked up from germline, CDR1 is LGHNA and CDR2 is YNFKEQ. This CDR3 has 13 amino acids.

CDR3 sequence: CASSPTGVENTIYF. CDR3 bases: TGTGCCAGCTCCCCTACAGGGGTCGAAAACACCATATATTTT. The chain recombines TRBV18 with TRBJ1-3, with 7 bases identical to TRBD1. From germline, CDR1 is KGHSH and CDR2 LQKENI. V trimming: 6 bases; J trimming: 6 bases; junction bases outside the gene matches: 8. The CDR3 runs 14 residues.

This chain links TRBV2 with TRBJ1-2, with unresolved D. Per the germline V gene, CDR1 is SNHLY and CDR2 is FYNNEI. There are 13 residues in the CDR3. V was shortened by 4 bases and J by 7 bases, with 13 bases between the two germline ends. CDR3 bases: TGTGCCAGCAGTGCAATTTCCCCCGGTGGCTACACCTTC. It codes for CASSAISPGGYTF.

The V and J genes are TRBV11-1 and TRBJ2-7; D remains unclear. The germline V gene has CDR1 SGHAT and CDR2 FQDESV (reference sequence). CDR3 size: 11 residues. V was trimmed by 5 bases and J by 11 bases, leaving 13 bases between them. CDR3 region: CASSRVGVEYF. In DNA form, the CDR3 reads TGTGCCAGCAGCCGGGTAGGAGTGGAGTACTTC.